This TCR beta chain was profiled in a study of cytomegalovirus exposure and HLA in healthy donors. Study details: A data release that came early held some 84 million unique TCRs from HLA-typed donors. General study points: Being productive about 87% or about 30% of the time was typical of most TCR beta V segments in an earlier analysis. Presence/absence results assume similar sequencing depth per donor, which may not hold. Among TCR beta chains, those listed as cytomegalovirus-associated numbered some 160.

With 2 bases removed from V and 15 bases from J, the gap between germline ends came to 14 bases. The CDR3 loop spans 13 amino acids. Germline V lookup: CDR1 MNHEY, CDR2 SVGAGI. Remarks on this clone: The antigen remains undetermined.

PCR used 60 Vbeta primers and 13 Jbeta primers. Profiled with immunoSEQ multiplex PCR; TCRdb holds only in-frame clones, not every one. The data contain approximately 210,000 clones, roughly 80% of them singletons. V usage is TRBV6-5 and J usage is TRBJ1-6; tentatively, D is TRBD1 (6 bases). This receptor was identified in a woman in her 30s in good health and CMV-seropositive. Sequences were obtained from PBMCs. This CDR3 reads CASSYAAGGLLHF. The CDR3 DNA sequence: TGTGCCAGCAGTTACGCTGCGGGGGGCCTCCTCCACTTT.